This entry features one TCR beta chain sequence. The antigen is undetermined. The data are from a study of shared clonotypes between healthy human individuals. Broader study findings: Rarefaction showed sorted-subset sequencing was incomplete despite large depth. Across a few donors, naive CD4 shared 5% to 5.5%, naive CD8 3% to 3.5%, memory CD4 roughly 2.4%, memory CD8 0.4% to 0.5%.

Sequencing used immunoSEQ multiplex PCR; TCRdb keeps in-frame clones, though not all of them. The sample carries some 500,000 clones, 95% to 97% recorded once. Germline V lookup: CDR1 MGHRA, CDR2 YSYEKL. The V segment lost 4 bases and the J segment 8 bases; nucleotides outside the gene matches: 10. The CDR3 is 16 amino acids. This clonotype originated in a woman aged 25 to 39 in good health. Sequenced: naive CD4+ T cells sorted from blood. The subset denotes: CD45RA+ positively selected. The chain has TRBV4-1 and TRBJ2-1, with 11 bases aligning to TRBD1. The CDR3 coding sequence is TGCGCCAGCAGCCTTTTAGGACAGGGGGCCCTAGATGAGCAGTTCTTC. Protein: CASSLLGQGALDEQFF.